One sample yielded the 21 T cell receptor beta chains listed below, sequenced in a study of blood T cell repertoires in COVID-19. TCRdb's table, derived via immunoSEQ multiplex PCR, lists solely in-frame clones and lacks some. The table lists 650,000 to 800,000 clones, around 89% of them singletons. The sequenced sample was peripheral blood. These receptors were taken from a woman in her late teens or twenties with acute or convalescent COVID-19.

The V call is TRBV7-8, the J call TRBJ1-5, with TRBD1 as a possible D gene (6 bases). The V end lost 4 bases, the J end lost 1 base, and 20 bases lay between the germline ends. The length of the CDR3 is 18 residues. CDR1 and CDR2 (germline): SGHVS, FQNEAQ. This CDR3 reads CASSSPKGWGTSNQPQHF. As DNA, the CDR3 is TGTGCCAGCAGCTCACCAAAGGGGTGGGGGACAAGCAATCAGCCCCAGCATTTT.

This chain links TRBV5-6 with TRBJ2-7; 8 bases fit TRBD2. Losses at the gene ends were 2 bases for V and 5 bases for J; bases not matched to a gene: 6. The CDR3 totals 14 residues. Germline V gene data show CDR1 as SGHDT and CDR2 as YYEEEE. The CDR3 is CASSFPGGNHEQYF. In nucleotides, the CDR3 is TGTGCCAGCAGCTTCCCGGGAGGGAACCACGAGCAGTACTTC. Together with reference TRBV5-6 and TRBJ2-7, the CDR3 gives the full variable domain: DAGVTQSPTHLIKTRGQQVTLRCSPKSGHDTVSWYQQALGQGPQFIFQYYEEEERQRGNFPDRFSGHQFPNYSSELNVNALLLGDSALYLCASSFPGGNHEQYFGPGTRLTVT.

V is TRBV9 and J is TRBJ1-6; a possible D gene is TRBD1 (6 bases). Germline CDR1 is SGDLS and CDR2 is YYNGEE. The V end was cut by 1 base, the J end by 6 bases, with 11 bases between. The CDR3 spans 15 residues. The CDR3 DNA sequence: TGTGCCAGCAGCGTACGTACAGGGTTTAATTCACCCCTCCACTTT. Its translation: CASSVRTGFNSPLHF.

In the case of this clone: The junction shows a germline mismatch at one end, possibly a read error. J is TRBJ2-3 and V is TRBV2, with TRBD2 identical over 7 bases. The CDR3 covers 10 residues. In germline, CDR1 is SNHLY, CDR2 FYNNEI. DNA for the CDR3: TGTGCCAGCAGAGACCCGGGACTATCTTTT. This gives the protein CASRDPGLSF.

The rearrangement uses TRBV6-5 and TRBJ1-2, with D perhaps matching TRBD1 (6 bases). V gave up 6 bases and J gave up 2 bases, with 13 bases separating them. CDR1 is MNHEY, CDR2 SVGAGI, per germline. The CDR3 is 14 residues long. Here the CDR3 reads CASRPPGHNYGYTF. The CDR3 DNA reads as TGTGCCAGCAGGCCCCCGGGACACAACTATGGCTACACCTTC.

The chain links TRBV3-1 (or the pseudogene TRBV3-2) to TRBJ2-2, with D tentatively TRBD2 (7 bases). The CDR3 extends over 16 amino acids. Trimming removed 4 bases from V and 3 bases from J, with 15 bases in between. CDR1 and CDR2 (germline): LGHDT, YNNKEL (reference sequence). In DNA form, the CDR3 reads TGTGCCAGCAGCCTGATCAGGGGAGGGGACACCGGGGAGCTGTTTTTT. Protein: CASSLIRGGDTGELFF.

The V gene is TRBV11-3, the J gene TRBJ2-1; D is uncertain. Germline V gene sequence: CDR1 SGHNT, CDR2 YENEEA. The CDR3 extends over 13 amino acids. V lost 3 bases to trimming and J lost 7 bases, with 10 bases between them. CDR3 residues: CASSFGARNEQFF. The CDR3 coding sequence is TGTGCCAGCAGCTTCGGAGCGAGGAATGAGCAGTTCTTC.

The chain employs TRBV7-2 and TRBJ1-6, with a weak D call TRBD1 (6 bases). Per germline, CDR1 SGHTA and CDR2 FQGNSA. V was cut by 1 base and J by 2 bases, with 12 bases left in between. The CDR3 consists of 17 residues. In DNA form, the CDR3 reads TGTGCCAGCAGCTTAGAAGGGGGTAGCGCCTATAATTCACCCCTCCACTTT. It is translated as CASSLEGGSAYNSPLHF. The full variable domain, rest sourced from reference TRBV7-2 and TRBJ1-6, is GAGVSQSPSNKVTEKGKDVELRCDPISGHTALYWYRQSLGQGLEFLIYFQGNSAPDKSGLPSDRFSAERTGGSVSTLTIQRTQQEDSAVYLCASSLEGGSAYNSPLHFGNGTRLTVT.

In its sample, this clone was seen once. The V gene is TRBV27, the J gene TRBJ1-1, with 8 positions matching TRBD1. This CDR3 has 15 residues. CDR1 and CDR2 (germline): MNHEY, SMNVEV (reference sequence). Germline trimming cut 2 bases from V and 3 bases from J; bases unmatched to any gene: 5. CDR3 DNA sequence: TGTGCCAGCAGTTTACATCAGGGGGCTGACACTGAAGCTTTCTTT. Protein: CASSLHQGADTEAFF.

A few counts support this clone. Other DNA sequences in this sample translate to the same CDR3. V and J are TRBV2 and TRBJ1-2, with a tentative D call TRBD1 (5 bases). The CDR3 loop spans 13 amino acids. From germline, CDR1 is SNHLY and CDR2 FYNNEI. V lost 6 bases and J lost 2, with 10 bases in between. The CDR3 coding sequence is TGTGCCAGCAGGGAAACAGGAAACTATGGCTACACCTTC. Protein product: CASRETGNYGYTF. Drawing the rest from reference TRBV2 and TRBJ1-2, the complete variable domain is EPEVTQTPSHQVTQMGQEVILRCVPISNHLYFYWYRQILGQKVEFLVSFYNNEISEKSEIFDDQFSVERPDGSNFTLKIRSTKLEDSAMYFCASRETGNYGYTFGSGTRLTVV.

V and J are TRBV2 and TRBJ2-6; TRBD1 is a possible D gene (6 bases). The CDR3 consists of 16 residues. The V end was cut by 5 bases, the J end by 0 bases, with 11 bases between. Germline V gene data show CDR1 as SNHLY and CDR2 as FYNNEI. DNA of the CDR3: TGTGCCAGCAGTTGGGGACAACCCTCTGGGGCCAACGTCCTGACTTTC. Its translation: CASSWGQPSGANVLTF. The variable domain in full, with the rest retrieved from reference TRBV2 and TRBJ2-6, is EPEVTQTPSHQVTQMGQEVILRCVPISNHLYFYWYRQILGQKVEFLVSFYNNEISEKSEIFDDQFSVERPDGSNFTLKIRSTKLEDSAMYFCASSWGQPSGANVLTFGAGSRLTVL.

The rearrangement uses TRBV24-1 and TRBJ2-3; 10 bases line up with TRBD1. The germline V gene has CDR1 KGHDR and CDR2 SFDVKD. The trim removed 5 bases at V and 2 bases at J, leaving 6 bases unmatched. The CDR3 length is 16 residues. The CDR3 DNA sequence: TGTGCCACCAGTGGAGGGACAGGGGATAACACAGATACGCAGTATTTT. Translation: CATSGGTGDNTDTQYF.

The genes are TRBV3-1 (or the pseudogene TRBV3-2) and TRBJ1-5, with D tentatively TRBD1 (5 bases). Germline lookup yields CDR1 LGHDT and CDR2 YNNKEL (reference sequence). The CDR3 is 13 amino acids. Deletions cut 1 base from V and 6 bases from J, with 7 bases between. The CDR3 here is CASSQGGIQPQHF. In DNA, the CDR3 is TGTGCCAGCAGCCAAGGGGGCATTCAGCCCCAGCATTTT.

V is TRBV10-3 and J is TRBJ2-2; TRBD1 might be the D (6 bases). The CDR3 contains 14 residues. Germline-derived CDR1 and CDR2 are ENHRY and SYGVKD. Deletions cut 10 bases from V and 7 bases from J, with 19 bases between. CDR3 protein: CATAIIGGSGELFF. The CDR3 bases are TGTGCCACCGCGATTATAGGGGGAAGCGGGGAGCTGTTTTTT.

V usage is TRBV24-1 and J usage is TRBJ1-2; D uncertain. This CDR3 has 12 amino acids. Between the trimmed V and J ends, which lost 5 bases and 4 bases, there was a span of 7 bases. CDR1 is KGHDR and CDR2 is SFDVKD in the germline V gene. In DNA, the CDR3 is TGTGCCACCAGTGCCACGAGCTATGGCTACACCTTC. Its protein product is CATSATSYGYTF.

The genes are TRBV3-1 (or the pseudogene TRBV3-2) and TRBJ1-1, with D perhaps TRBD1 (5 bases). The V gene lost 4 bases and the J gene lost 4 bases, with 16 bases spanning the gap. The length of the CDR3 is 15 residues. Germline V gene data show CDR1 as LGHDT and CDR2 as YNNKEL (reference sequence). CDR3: CASSPNWGDGTEAFF. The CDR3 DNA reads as TGTGCCAGCAGCCCTAATTGGGGGGATGGCACTGAAGCTTTCTTT.

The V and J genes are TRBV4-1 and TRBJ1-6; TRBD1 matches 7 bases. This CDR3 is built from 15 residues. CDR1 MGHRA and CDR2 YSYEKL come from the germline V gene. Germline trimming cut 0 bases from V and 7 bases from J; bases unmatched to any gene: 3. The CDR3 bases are TGCGCCAGCAGCCAAGAGGGCAGGGGGAATTCACCCCTCCACTTT. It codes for CASSQEGRGNSPLHF.

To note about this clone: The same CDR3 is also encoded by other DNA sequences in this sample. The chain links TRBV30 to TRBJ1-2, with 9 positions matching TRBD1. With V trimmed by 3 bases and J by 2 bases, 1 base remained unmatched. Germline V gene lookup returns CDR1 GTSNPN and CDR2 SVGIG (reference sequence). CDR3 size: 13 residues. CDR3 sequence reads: CAWRQGANYGYTF. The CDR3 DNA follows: TGTGCCTGGAGACAGGGGGCGAACTATGGCTACACCTTC.

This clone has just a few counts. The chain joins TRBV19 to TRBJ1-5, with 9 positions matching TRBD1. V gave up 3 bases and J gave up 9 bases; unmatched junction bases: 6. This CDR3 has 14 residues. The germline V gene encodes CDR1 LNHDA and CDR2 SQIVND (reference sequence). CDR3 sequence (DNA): TGTGCCAGTAGTATCGGGACAGGGAGAGGGCCCCAGCATTTT. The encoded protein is CASSIGTGRGPQHF.

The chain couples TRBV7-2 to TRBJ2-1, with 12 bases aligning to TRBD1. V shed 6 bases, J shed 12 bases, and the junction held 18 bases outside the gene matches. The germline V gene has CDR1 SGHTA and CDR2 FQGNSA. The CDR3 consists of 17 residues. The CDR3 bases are TGTGCCAGCAGTCTCTTCACGGGGGGACAGGGGGCCTTTGGGCAGTTCTTC. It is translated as CASSLFTGGQGAFGQFF.

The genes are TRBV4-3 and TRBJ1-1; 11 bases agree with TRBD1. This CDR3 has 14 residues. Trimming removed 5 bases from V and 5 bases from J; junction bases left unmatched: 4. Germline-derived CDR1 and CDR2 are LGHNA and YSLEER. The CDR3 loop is CASSWDRGFTEAFF. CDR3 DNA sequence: TGCGCCAGCAGCTGGGACAGGGGGTTTACTGAAGCTTTCTTT.